This TCR beta chain came from a study of vaccination effects on CD4 cells after COVID-19. Turning to this clone: As yet, its antigen is unknown.

CD4+ T cells specific for antigen were expanded with viral peptide pools by the ViraFEST assay before sequencing. Scientists isolated CD4+ T cells after a roughly ten-day culture period ended. The person's infection with SARS-CoV-2, confirmed by PCR, took place between March and December 2020. CDR3 length equals 13 residues. Germline V gene sequence: CDR1 MNHEY, CDR2 SVGEGT. With 6 bases removed from V and 3 bases from J, the gap between germline ends came to 12 bases. Clones were read by immunoSEQ multiplex PCR, and TCRdb kept only the in-frame ones, dropping some. The sample yields 20,000 to 30,000 clones, 69% seen once.

This TCR was recovered from a human donor who had a prior SARS-CoV-2 infection. The specimen was CD4+ T cells from PBMCs cultured with SARS-CoV-2 spike peptides, collected before COVID-19 vaccination. The chain couples TRBV6-2 or TRBV6-3 to TRBJ2-7; D may be TRBD2 (5 bases). CDR3 region: CASSFGLIYEQYF. CDR3 bases: TGTGCCAGCAGCTTCGGACTGATCTACGAGCAGTACTTC.